This T cell receptor beta chain originates from a study of Graves' ophthalmopathy and Graves' hyperthyroidism. This clonotype was found many times. Transcripts of RNA were the source for amplifying TCR beta CDR3 regions. The first round was an RT-PCR with HTBI primers, and the second round was a multiplex PCR. TCRdb re-called the multiplex PCR reads through MiXCR, storing one row per CDR3 protein. The sample comprises 300,000 to 400,000 distinct CDR3 sequences, roughly 16% of which are singletons, and 12% rests with the top ten. A duration under 3 months, NOSPECS ≥4, CAS ≥3 and moderate-to-severe activity characterized the donors with ophthalmopathy. Isolation of PBMCs was performed using 7.5 to 10 ml of fresh peripheral blood. Germline values: CDR1 MNHNS, CDR2 SASEGT. V was trimmed by 3 bases and J by 5 bases, leaving 16 bases between them. The length of the CDR3 is 15 residues.

The sequence came from an adult man with Graves' ophthalmopathy. The chain is built from TRBV6-1 and TRBJ2-5; D not resolved. Sequenced input: peripheral blood. The CDR3 DNA reads as TGTGCCAGCAGTGACCCAGGATACGGCCAGGAGACCCAGTACTTC. Translating gives CASSDPGYGQETQYF.